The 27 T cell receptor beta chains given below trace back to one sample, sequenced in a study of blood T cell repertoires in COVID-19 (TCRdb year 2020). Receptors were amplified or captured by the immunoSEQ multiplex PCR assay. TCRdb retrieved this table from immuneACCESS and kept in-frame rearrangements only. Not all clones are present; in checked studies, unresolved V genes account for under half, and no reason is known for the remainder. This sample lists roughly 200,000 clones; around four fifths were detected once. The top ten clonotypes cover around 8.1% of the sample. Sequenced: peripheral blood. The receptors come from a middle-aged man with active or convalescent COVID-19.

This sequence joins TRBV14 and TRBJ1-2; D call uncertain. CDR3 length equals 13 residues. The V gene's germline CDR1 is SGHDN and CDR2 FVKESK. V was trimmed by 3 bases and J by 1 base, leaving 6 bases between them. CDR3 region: CASSQRVNYGYTF. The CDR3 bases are TGTGCCAGCAGCCAGAGGGTTAACTATGGCTACACCTTC.

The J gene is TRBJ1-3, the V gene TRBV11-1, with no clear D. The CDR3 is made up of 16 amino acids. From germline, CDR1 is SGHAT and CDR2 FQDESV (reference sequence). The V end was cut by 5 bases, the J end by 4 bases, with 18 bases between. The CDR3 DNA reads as TGTGCCAGCAGCCAAGGACTCCAGTGGAGCGGAAACACCATATATTTT. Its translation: CASSQGLQWSGNTIYF.

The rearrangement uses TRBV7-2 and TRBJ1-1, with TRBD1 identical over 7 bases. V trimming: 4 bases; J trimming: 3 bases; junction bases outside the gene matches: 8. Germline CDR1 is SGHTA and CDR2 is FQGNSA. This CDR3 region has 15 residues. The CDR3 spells CASSYRQGGDTEAFF. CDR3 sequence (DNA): TGTGCCAGCAGCTACAGACAGGGCGGGGACACTGAAGCTTTCTTT.

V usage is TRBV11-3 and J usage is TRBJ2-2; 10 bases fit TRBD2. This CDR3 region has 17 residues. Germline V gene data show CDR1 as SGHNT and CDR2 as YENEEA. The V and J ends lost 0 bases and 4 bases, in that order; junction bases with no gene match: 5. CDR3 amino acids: CASSLEELAGSTGELFF. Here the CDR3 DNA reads TGTGCCAGCAGCTTAGAAGAACTAGCGGGAAGCACCGGGGAGCTGTTTTTT.

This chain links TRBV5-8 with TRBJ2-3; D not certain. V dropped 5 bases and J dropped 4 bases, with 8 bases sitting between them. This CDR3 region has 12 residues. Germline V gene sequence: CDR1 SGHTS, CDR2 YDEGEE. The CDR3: CASSYRADTQYF. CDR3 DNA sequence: TGTGCCAGCAGTTATAGAGCAGATACGCAGTATTTT.

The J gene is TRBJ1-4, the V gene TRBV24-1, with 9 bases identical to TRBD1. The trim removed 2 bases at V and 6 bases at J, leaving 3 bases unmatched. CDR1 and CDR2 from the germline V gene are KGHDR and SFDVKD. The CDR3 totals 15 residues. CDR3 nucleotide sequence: TGTGCCACCAGTGATTCGGGACAGGGATATGAAAAACTGTTTTTT. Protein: CATSDSGQGYEKLFF.

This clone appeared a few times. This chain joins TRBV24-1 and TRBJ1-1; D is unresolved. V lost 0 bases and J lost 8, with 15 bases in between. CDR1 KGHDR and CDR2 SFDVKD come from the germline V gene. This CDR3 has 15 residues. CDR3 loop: CATSDLPGSVGEAFF. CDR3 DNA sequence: TGTGCCACCAGTGATTTGCCGGGATCGGTAGGGGAAGCTTTCTTT.

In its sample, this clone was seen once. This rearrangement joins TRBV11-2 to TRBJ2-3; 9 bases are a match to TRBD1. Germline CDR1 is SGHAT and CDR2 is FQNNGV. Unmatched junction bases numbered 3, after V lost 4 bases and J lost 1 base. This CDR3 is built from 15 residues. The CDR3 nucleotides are TGTGCCAGCAGCTATGGGGACAGGGGCACAGATACGCAGTATTTT. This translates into CASSYGDRGTDTQYF.

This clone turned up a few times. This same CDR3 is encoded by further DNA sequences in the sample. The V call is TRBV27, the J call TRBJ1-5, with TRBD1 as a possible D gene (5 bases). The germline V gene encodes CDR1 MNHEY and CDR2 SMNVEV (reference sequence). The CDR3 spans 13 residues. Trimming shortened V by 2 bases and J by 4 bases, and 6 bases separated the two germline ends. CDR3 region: CASSLRGNQPQHF. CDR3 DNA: TGTGCCAGCAGTTTACGGGGGAATCAGCCCCAGCATTTT.

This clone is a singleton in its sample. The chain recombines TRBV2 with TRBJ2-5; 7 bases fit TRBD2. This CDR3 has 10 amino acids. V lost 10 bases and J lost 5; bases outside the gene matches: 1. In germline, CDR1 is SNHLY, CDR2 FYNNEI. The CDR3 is CATGGETQYF. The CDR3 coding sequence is TGTGCCACCGGGGGGGAGACCCAGTACTTC.

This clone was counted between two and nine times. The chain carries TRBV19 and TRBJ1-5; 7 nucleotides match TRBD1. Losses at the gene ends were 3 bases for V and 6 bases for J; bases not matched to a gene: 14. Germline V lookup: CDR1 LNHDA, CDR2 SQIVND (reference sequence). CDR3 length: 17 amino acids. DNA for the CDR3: TGTGCCAGTAGTATCCCGGGAGACAGGGCCGGCGGTCAGCCCCAGCATTTT. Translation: CASSIPGDRAGGQPQHF.

The CDR3 here is CASSFQGTDGYTF. CDR3 nucleotide sequence: TGTGCCAGCAGTTTTCAGGGGACGGATGGCTACACCTTC. V usage is TRBV12-3 or TRBV12-4 and J usage is TRBJ1-2; a possible D gene is TRBD1 (6 bases). The CDR3 is 13 residues long. The V end was cut by 3 bases, the J end by 6 bases, with 11 bases between.

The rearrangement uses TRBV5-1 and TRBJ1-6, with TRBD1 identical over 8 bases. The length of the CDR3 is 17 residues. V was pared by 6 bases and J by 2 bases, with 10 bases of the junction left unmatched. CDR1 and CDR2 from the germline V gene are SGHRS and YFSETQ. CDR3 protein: CASTLGGDRPYNSPLHF. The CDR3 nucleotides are TGCGCCAGCACCCTGGGGGGGGACAGGCCCTATAATTCACCCCTCCACTTT. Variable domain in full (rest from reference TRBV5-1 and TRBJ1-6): KAGVTQTPRYLIKTRGQQVTLSCSPISGHRSVSWYQQTPGQGLQFLFEYFSETQRNKGNFPGRFSGRQFSNSRSEMNVSTLELGDSALYLCASTLGGDRPYNSPLHFGNGTRLTVT.

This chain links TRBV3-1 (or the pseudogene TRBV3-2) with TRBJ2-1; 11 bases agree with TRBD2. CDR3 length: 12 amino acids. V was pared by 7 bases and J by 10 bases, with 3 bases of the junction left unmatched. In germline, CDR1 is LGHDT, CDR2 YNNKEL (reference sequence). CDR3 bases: TGTGCCAGCAATAGCGGGAGGGGCGAGCAGTTCTTC. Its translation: CASNSGRGEQFF.

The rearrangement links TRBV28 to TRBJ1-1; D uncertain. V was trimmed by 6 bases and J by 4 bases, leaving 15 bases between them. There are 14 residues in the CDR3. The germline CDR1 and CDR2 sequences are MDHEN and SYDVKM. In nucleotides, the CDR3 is TGTGCCAGCAGACCCTCTTTGAGCCGCACTGAAGCTTTCTTT. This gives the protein CASRPSLSRTEAFF.

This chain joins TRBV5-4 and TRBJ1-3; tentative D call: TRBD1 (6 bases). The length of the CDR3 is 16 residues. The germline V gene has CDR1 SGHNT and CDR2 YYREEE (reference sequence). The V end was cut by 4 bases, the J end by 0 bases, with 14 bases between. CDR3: CASSPGGAFSGNTIYF. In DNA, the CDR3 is TGTGCCAGCAGCCCGGGGGGGGCGTTCTCTGGAAACACCATATATTTT.

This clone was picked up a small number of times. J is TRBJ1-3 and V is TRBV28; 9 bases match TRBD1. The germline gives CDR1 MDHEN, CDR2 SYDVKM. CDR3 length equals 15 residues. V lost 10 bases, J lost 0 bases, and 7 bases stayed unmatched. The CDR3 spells CATQDRGGSGNTIYF. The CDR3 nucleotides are TGTGCCACCCAGGACAGGGGCGGCTCTGGAAACACCATATATTTT.

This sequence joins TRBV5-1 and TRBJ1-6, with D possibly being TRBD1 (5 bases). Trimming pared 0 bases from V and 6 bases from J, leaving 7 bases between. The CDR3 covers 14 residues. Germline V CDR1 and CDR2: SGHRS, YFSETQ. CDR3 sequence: CASSLGQTNSPLHF. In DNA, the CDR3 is TGCGCCAGCAGCTTGGGACAGACTAATTCACCCCTCCACTTT.

The CDR3 is CASSQAQGDFNTEAFF. The CDR3 DNA reads TGTGCCAGCAGCCAAGCCCAGGGGGATTTCAACACTGAAGCTTTCTTT. The genes are TRBV4-2 and TRBJ1-1, with 7 bases matching TRBD1. The CDR3 spans 16 residues. Germline CDR1 and CDR2: LGHNA and YNFKEQ. Trimming at V came to 1 base and at J to 2 bases, leaving 7 bases not matched to a gene.

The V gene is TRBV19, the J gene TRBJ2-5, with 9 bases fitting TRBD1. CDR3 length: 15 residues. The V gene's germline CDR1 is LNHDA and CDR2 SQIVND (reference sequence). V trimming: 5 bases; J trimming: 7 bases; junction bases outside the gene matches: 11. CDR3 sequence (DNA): TGTGCCAGTAGTTGGGGCGACAGGGGGACAGGGACCCAGTACTTC. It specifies CASSWGDRGTGTQYF.

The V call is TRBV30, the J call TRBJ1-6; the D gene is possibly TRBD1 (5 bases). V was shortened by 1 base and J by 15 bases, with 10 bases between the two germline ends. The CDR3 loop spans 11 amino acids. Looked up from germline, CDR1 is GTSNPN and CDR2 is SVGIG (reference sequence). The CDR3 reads CAWSGGGVLHF. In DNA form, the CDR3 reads TGTGCCTGGAGTGGGGGAGGGGTCCTCCACTTT.

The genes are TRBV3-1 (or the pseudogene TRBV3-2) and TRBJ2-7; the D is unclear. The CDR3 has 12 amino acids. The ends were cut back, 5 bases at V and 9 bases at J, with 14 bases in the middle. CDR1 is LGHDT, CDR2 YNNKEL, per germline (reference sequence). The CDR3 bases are TGTGCCAGCAGCACCAACATGGCCCGGCAGTACTTC. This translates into CASSTNMARQYF.

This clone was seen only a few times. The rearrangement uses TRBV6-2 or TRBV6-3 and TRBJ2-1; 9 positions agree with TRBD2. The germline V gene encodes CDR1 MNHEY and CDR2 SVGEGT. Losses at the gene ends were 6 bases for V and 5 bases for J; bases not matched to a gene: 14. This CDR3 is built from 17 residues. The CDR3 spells CASSRGLAPRRDNEQFF. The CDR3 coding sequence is TGTGCCAGCAGCCGGGGACTAGCCCCCCGACGGGACAATGAGCAGTTCTTC.

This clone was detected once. The CDR3 nucleotides are TGTGCCACGGGGACAGGGAGCTCCTACGAGCAGTACTTC. This codes for CATGTGSSYEQYF. This rearrangement joins TRBV6-5 to TRBJ2-7, with TRBD1 matching over 9 bases. V was clipped by 10 bases and J by 0 bases; unmatched bases: 4. Germline V gene data show CDR1 as MNHEY and CDR2 as SVGAGI. The CDR3 is made up of 13 amino acids.

The CDR3 region has the DNA TGTGCCAGCAGCTTGGCTAGCGGCGACAGAGGCTATAATTCACCCCTCCACTTT. Translation: CASSLASGDRGYNSPLHF. The chain employs TRBV5-6 and TRBJ1-6; TRBD1 might be the D (5 bases). Per germline, CDR1 SGHDT and CDR2 YYEEEE. Trimming removed 0 bases from V and 3 bases from J, with 16 bases in between. This CDR3 comprises 18 residues.

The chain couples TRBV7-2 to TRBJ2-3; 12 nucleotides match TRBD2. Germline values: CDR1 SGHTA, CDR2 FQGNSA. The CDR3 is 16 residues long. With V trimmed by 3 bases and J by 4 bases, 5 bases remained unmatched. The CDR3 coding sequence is TGTGCCAGCAGCTTCCGACTAGCGGGAGCCGCAGATACGCAGTATTTT. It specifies CASSFRLAGAADTQYF.

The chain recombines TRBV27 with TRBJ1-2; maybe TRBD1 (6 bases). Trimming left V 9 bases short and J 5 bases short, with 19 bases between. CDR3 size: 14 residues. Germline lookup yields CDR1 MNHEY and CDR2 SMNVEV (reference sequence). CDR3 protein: CASRGTSGAYGYTF. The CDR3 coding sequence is TGTGCCAGTAGAGGGACATCAGGGGCATATGGCTACACCTTC.